This TCR beta chain was sequenced during a study of CD8 T cells in Susac syndrome. V gave up 1 base and J gave up 8 bases, with 17 bases separating them. CDR1 and CDR2 (germline): LGHNA, YSLEER. The CDR3 is 15 amino acids. After extraction with the RNeasy kit, 0.5 to 1 ug of the RNA was reverse transcribed using random hexamers. TCRdb reprocessed the immunoSEQ multiplex PCR reads with MiXCR, giving one entry per CDR3 protein. The sample has about 82,000 distinct CDR3 sequences; roughly 95% are singletons. Sequencing was done on a sample of CD8+ T cells from PBMCs. The receptor was isolated from a human donor with Susac syndrome. The rearrangement uses TRBV4-3 and TRBJ1-2; D is unclear. The chain's CDR3 is CASSQGVATPGGYTF. The CDR3 region has the DNA TGCGCCAGCAGCCAAGGTGTTGCGACTCCCGGAGGCTACACCTTC.